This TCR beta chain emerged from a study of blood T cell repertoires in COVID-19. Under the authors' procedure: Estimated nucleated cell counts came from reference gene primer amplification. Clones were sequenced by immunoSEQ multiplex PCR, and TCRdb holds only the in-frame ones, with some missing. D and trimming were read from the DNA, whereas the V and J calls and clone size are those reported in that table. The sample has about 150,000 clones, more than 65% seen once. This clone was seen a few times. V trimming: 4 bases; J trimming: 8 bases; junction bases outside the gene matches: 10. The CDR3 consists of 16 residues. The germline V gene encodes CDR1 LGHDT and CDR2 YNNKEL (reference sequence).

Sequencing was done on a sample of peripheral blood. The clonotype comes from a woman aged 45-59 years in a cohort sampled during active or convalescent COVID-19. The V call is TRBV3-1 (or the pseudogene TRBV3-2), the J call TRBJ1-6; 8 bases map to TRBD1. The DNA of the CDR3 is TGTGCCAGCAGCCGCCGGACAGGGTTTGGGGATTCACCCCTCCACTTT. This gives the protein CASSRRTGFGDSPLHF.